This note documents a single T cell receptor beta chain sequence. Some clones are missing from TCRdb's copy, which holds only in-frame ones; the method was immunoSEQ multiplex PCR. The sample consists of around 92,000 clones, roughly 92% of them appearing once. The germline V gene encodes CDR1 SGHRS and CDR2 YFSETQ. Trimming took off 6 bases at V and 3 bases at J, with 16 bases between the two ends. This CDR3 is built from 14 residues. These data come from a study of T cell changes during pregnancy in multiple sclerosis. The sequence derives from a female donor with multiple sclerosis, enrolled in a pregnancy study. V is TRBV5-1 and J is TRBJ2-7; D is possibly TRBD2 (5 bases). The sample was peripheral blood, taken after pregnancy. CDR3 sequence (DNA): TGCGCCAGCACCGTTGGCAGCGGACTCTACGAGCAGTACTTC. It specifies CASTVGSGLYEQYF.